Listed here are 20 T cell receptor beta chains from one sample, sequenced in a study of regulatory T cells in long-lasting Graves disease. Arm-PCR with iRepertoire HTBI primers amplified the CDR3 regions for these TCR beta libraries. TCRdb re-called the multiplex PCR reads with MiXCR, one entry per CDR3 protein. This repertoire shows approximately 470,000 distinct CDR3 sequences, roughly 17% found once; its top ten account for 12%. Stated time point: newly diagnosed GD, antithyroid drugs for less than 3 months. Researchers made the TCR library from RNA that was extracted from PBMCs. This sample was shared with a second study, whose subject was T cells in Graves' hyperthyroidism and ophthalmopathy.

This specimen consisted of peripheral blood mononuclear cells (PBMCs), obtained at new diagnosis, from a patient treated with antithyroid drugs. The receptors here all came from a man aged 40-50 years with Graves disease.

This clonotype has a count of ten or more. The chain has TRBV28 and TRBJ2-5; D is possibly TRBD1 or TRBD2 (5 bases each). The CDR3 consists of 15 residues. Trimming took 6 bases from V and 4 from J, leaving 18 bases between them. Germline V gene lookup returns CDR1 MDHEN and CDR2 SYDVKM. The CDR3 nucleotides are TGTGCCAGCAGACTGGGGGACCACGAGGGAGAGACCCAGTACTTC. It yields the protein CASRLGDHEGETQYF.

The gene calls are TRBV20-1 and TRBJ2-7; no clear D. V shed 6 bases and J shed 2 bases, with 11 bases lying between them. The CDR3 length is 12 residues. Germline V CDR1 and CDR2: DFQATT, SNEGSKA (reference sequence). CDR3 sequence reads: CSALTNTYEQYF. The CDR3 DNA reads as TGCAGTGCCCTAACAAACACCTACGAGCAGTACTTC.

This clonotype was picked up one time. V usage is TRBV20-1 and J usage is TRBJ1-1, with D unclear. Trimming pared 5 bases from V and 6 bases from J, leaving 13 bases between. The CDR3 is 12 residues long. The germline gives CDR1 DFQATT, CDR2 SNEGSKA (reference sequence). The CDR3 is CSADTRGSEAFF. CDR3 DNA: TGCAGTGCTGATACCCGAGGGTCTGAAGCTTTCTTT.

This clonotype was found a few times. J is TRBJ1-4 and V is TRBV4-1, with D maybe TRBD1 (5 bases). Germline assignment: CDR1 MGHRA and CDR2 YSYEKL. The germline V and J ends were trimmed by 4 bases and 7 bases, with 19 bases remaining between them. This CDR3 has 16 residues. The CDR3 sequence: CASSPPPGRGGEKLFF. In DNA, the CDR3 is TGCGCCAGCAGCCCCCCCCCCGGACGGGGGGGTGAAAAACTGTTTTTT.

The V call is TRBV6-1, the J call TRBJ2-3; possible D gene TRBD1, 6 bases. Germline-derived CDR1 and CDR2 are MNHNS and SASEGT. The V end was cut by 6 bases, the J end by 2 bases, with 12 bases between. This CDR3 has 14 residues. CDR3 residues: CASRRTVVTDTQYF. The CDR3 DNA sequence: TGTGCCAGCAGGAGGACAGTAGTCACAGATACGCAGTATTTT.

This clonotype was detected ten times or more. This chain joins TRBV28 and TRBJ1-5; D gene unclear. The V gene lost 4 bases and the J gene lost 7 bases, with 11 bases spanning the gap. The length of the CDR3 is 13 residues. Germline values: CDR1 MDHEN, CDR2 SYDVKM. CDR3 sequence: CASSSILRQPQHF. CDR3 coding DNA: TGTGCCAGCAGTTCCATACTTAGGCAGCCCCAGCATTTT.

Only a few counts were recorded for this clonotype. The CDR3 reads CSARDTSGVNLRDTQYF. DNA of the CDR3: TGCAGTGCTAGAGATACTAGCGGGGTCAACCTTCGGGATACGCAGTATTTT. This chain connects TRBV20-1 to TRBJ2-3; TRBD2 matches 10 bases. From germline, CDR1 is DFQATT and CDR2 SNEGSKA (reference sequence). V was clipped by 0 bases and J by 6 bases; unmatched bases: 12. The CDR3 runs to 17 residues.

There are many counts of this clonotype. CDR3 loop: CASSFEPFPGANVLTF. The CDR3 coding sequence is TGTGCCAGCAGCTTCGAGCCGTTCCCTGGGGCCAACGTCCTGACTTTC. The chain recombines TRBV11-2 with TRBJ2-6; D remains unclear. Germline-derived CDR1 and CDR2 are SGHAT and FQNNGV. Trimming shortened V by 3 bases and J by 2 bases, and 11 bases separated the two germline ends. The CDR3 length is 16 residues.

This clonotype was counted only a few times. Compared with germline, one end of the junction differs, possibly owing to a read error. The V and J genes are TRBV19 and TRBJ1-1; a possible D gene is TRBD1 (6 bases). The CDR3 contains 15 residues. Germline loops: CDR1 LNHDA, CDR2 SQIVND (reference sequence). CDR3 bases: TGTGCTAGTAGGTTTCCAGGGGTAGCGGACACTGAAGCTTTCTTT. Its translation is CASRFPGVADTEAFF.

This clonotype was counted ten times or more. The chain joins TRBV6-1 to TRBJ1-5; D unclear. This CDR3 has 15 residues. CDR1 and CDR2 from the germline V gene are MNHNS and SASEGT. Trimming shortened V by 7 bases and J by 0 bases, and 13 bases separated the two germline ends. CDR3 loop: CASKIRSYSNQPQHF. The CDR3, as DNA: TGTGCCAGCAAGATCAGGAGCTATAGCAATCAGCCCCAGCATTTT.

The table lists this clonotype with many counts. V is TRBV30 and J is TRBJ2-1; 8 bases agree with TRBD2. This CDR3 contains 16 residues. J lost 4 bases, V lost 2 bases, and 10 bases had no gene match. The germline V gene encodes CDR1 GTSNPN and CDR2 SVGIG (reference sequence). CDR3 sequence: CAWSFVITSGYNEQFF. CDR3 bases: TGTGCCTGGAGTTTTGTGATAACTAGCGGTTACAATGAGCAGTTCTTC.

This clonotype has just a few counts. The chain carries TRBV10-3 and TRBJ2-2; 10 bases are a match to TRBD2. In germline, CDR1 is ENHRY, CDR2 SYGVKD. The CDR3 sequence is 15 residues long. After removal of 6 bases from V and 3 bases from J, the junction contained 4 bases not matched to a gene. The CDR3 protein is CAISGTSADTGELFF. The CDR3 nucleotides read TGTGCCATCAGCGGGACTAGCGCCGACACCGGGGAGCTGTTTTTT.

This clonotype was seen many times. The chain recombines TRBV11-3 with TRBJ2-3; TRBD1 agrees at 7 bases. Germline-derived CDR1 and CDR2 are SGHNT and YENEEA. J was trimmed by 3 bases and V by 1 base; bases with no gene match: 7. The CDR3 runs 16 residues. CDR3 protein: CASSLGAGGLTDTQYF. CDR3 nucleotides: TGTGCCAGCAGCTTAGGGGCAGGGGGTCTGACAGATACGCAGTATTTT.

This clonotype was seen only a few times. The chain has TRBV3-1 and TRBJ1-2, with 9 bases lining up with TRBD1. CDR1 and CDR2 (germline): LGHDT, YNNKEL (reference sequence). The V and J ends lost 4 bases and 6 bases, in that order; junction bases with no gene match: 3. The CDR3 has 13 residues. CDR3 in DNA: TGTGCCAGCAGCCGGGGACAGGGTGATGGCTACACCTTC. The encoded protein is CASSRGQGDGYTF.

This clonotype has more than one count but fewer than ten. The chain joins TRBV27 to TRBJ2-4; possibly TRBD1 for D (6 bases). This CDR3 comprises 16 residues. The ends were cut back, 4 bases at V and 3 bases at J, with 16 bases in the middle. Germline V lookup: CDR1 MNHEY, CDR2 SMNVEV (reference sequence). The CDR3 protein is CASSSLLSGDKNIQYF. Written as DNA, the CDR3 is TGTGCCAGCAGTTCCTTACTGTCAGGGGACAAAAACATTCAGTACTTC.

Here the CDR3 DNA reads TGTGCCAGCAGCGCGCCGGGGGGGCGGGCCAAAAACATTCAGTACTTC. Its protein is CASSAPGGRAKNIQYF. This chain links TRBV11-3 with TRBJ2-4, with 8 bases lining up with TRBD2. The CDR3 has 16 residues. V was pared by 5 bases and J by 1 base, with 7 bases of the junction left unmatched. Germline V gene lookup returns CDR1 SGHNT and CDR2 YENEEA.

The chain is built from TRBV4-1 and TRBJ2-7; weak D call: TRBD2 (6 bases). The length of the CDR3 is 15 residues. Between the trimmed V and J ends, which lost 0 bases and 4 bases, there was a span of 13 bases. Germline V gives CDR1 MGHRA, CDR2 YSYEKL. CDR3 amino acids: CASSQDSGVPYEQYF. As DNA, the CDR3 is TGCGCCAGCAGCCAAGATTCGGGGGTCCCGTACGAGCAGTACTTC.

This clonotype was seen ten or more times. The chain employs TRBV6-2 or TRBV6-3 and TRBJ2-1; TRBD1 aligns across 10 bases. Germline trimming cut 5 bases from V and 8 bases from J; bases unmatched to any gene: 12. CDR3 length equals 16 residues. Germline CDR1 reads MNHEY; CDR2 reads SVGEGT. CDR3 nucleotide sequence: TGTGCCAGCAGTGAACAAGACAGGGGGCGCATCCATGAGCAGTTCTTC. Encoded protein: CASSEQDRGRIHEQFF.

This clonotype was counted only a few times. This chain joins TRBV10-3 and TRBJ2-7, with D possibly matching TRBD1 (7 bases). Trimming left V 6 bases short and J 7 bases short, with 19 bases between. Germline-derived CDR1 and CDR2 are ENHRY and SYGVKD. The CDR3 runs to 14 residues. The CDR3: CAISAAGGMGEQYF. CDR3 bases: TGTGCCATCAGCGCCGCAGGGGGGATGGGGGAGCAGTACTTC.

This clonotype was recorded at least ten times. The chain employs TRBV28 and TRBJ2-1; 7 bases fit TRBD2. With 6 bases clipped from V and 8 bases from J, the junction kept 7 bases outside the gene matches. The CDR3 has 13 amino acids. Germline V gene sequence: CDR1 MDHEN, CDR2 SYDVKM. CDR3 residues: CASRGRREDEQFF. The CDR3 DNA sequence: TGTGCCAGCAGAGGGAGACGGGAGGATGAGCAGTTCTTC.